Listed here are 20 T cell receptor beta chains from one sample, sequenced in a study of blood T cells in healthy people across ages. Alongside a J-beta primer mix, a sample-barcoded 5' primer served in a second PCR lasting about 6 to 12 cycles. From the 5' RACE reads, TCRdb called clonotypes with MiXCR, one entry per CDR3 protein. The data hold under 2 million distinct CDR3 sequences, with about 35% observed a single time. Input material: blood. The receptors were sampled from a woman aged 30 to 39 in good health.

V and J are TRBV28 and TRBJ2-5; no firm D call. The J call could be wrong; TRBJ2-1 is a better fit for the DNA end. In germline, CDR1 is MDHEN, CDR2 SYDVKM. The CDR3 is 12 amino acids. CDR3 protein: CASSPAQETQFF. CDR3 in DNA: TGTGCCAGCAGTCCAGCTCAAGAGACCCAGTTCTTC.

Only a few counts were recorded for this clonotype. The rearrangement uses TRBV21-1 and TRBJ1-2. TRBV21-1 is a recognized pseudogene. CDR3 size: 13 residues. The CDR3 DNA sequence: TGTGCCAGCAGCAAAGGACACCACTATGGCTACACCTTC. Translating it yields CASSKGHHYGYTF.

The gene calls are TRBV9 and TRBJ2-2; 7 bases are shared with TRBD2. The CDR3 covers 16 residues. V was clipped by 4 bases and J by 5 bases; unmatched bases: 11. CDR1 and CDR2 (germline): SGDLS, YYNGEE. Here the CDR3 reads CASSPRPSGTTGELFF. As DNA, the CDR3 is TGTGCCAGCAGCCCGCGACCTAGCGGAACAACCGGGGAGCTGTTTTTT.

This chain uses TRBV7-3 with TRBJ2-1, with TRBD2 matching 10 bases. The germline CDR1 and CDR2 sequences are SGHTA and FQGTGA. V lost 4 bases, J lost 4 bases, and 7 bases stayed unmatched. This CDR3 region has 16 residues. The CDR3 loop is CASSYLAGALYNEQFF. The DNA of the CDR3 is TGTGCCAGCAGCTACCTAGCGGGAGCCCTTTACAATGAGCAGTTCTTC.

J is TRBJ2-5 and V is TRBV7-6, with D possibly called TRBD1 or TRBD2 (5 bases each). The J call may be faulty, since TRBJ2-7 better matches the DNA end. Germline V gene lookup returns CDR1 SGHVS and CDR2 FNYEAQ. The CDR3 covers 17 residues. CDR3 sequence: CASSFTAGQGQLDEQYF. In DNA form, the CDR3 reads TGTGCCAGCAGCTTCACTGCCGGACAAGGACAACTAGACGAGCAGTACTTC.

This clonotype is a singleton in its sample. The chain couples TRBV2 to TRBJ2-7, with TRBD1 identical over 7 bases. Germline V gives CDR1 SNHLY, CDR2 FYNNEI. The CDR3 consists of 16 residues. The trim removed 3 bases at V and 0 bases at J, leaving 8 bases unmatched. The CDR3 bases are TGTGCCAGCAGTGATCTAGGGGGCCTTCTCTCCTACGAGCAGTACTTC. This translates into CASSDLGGLLSYEQYF.

CDR3 sequence (DNA): TGTGCCAGCAGCGTTAGCGGGAGAGGACCCACAGATACGCAGTATTTT. This encodes CASSVSGRGPTDTQYF. The chain recombines TRBV9 with TRBJ2-3; 9 bases align to TRBD2. The length of the CDR3 is 16 residues. With V trimmed by 2 bases and J by 2 bases, 6 bases remained unmatched. The V gene's germline CDR1 is SGDLS and CDR2 YYNGEE.

This clonotype was detected a few times. The chain carries TRBV4-1 and TRBJ1-1; D perhaps matches TRBD1 (6 bases). Trimming shortened V by 3 bases and J by 1 base, and 9 bases separated the two germline ends. CDR1 and CDR2 (germline): MGHRA, YSYEKL. The CDR3 spans 14 residues. CDR3 loop: CASSQGASNTEAFF. The CDR3, as DNA: TGCGCCAGCAGCCAGGGGGCCTCGAACACTGAAGCTTTCTTT.

The V gene is TRBV7-8, the J gene TRBJ2-1; D unclear. Germline V lookup: CDR1 SGHVS, CDR2 FQNEAQ. V lost 1 base and J 5 bases, leaving 9 bases between the germline ends. CDR3 size: 14 residues. This CDR3 reads CASSLVRSDNEQFF. The CDR3 DNA sequence: TGTGCCAGCAGCTTAGTAAGGAGTGACAATGAGCAGTTCTTC.

The chain has TRBV6-5 and TRBJ1-5; no reliable D call. V lost 6 bases and J 4 bases, leaving 16 bases between the germline ends. The CDR3 length is 15 residues. Germline V lookup: CDR1 MNHEY, CDR2 SVGAGI. The CDR3 region has the DNA TGTGCCAGCAGCCACGATGCATGGCCGAATCAGCCCCAGCATTTT. Its translation is CASSHDAWPNQPQHF.

This clonotype appeared a few times. The chain couples TRBV6-5 to TRBJ1-2; TRBD1 matches at 8 bases. Trimming at V came to 6 bases and at J to 8 bases, leaving 8 bases not matched to a gene. Germline V gives CDR1 MNHEY, CDR2 SVGAGI. The CDR3 sequence is 13 residues long. The CDR3: CASSPGQGPGYTF. The CDR3, as DNA: TGTGCCAGCAGCCCAGGACAGGGACCGGGCTACACCTTC.

This clonotype came up a few times. This rearrangement joins TRBV9 to TRBJ2-5; D is unclear. The germline V gene has CDR1 SGDLS and CDR2 YYNGEE. The CDR3 spans 13 residues. Trimming shortened V by 0 bases and J by 5 bases, and 8 bases separated the two germline ends. The DNA for the CDR3 is TGTGCCAGCAGCGTAGAAGGACCGGAGACCCAGTACTTC. Amino acids: CASSVEGPETQYF.

This clonotype was picked up a small number of times. This rearrangement joins TRBV20-1 to TRBJ2-7; D not resolved. This CDR3 is 14 amino acids long. V lost 4 bases, J lost 4 bases, and 17 bases lay in between. CDR1 and CDR2 from the germline V gene are DFQATT and SNEGSKA (reference sequence). The CDR3 sequence: CSAMFPAGQYEQYF. CDR3 DNA: TGCAGTGCTATGTTCCCCGCCGGGCAATACGAGCAGTACTTC.

The rearrangement uses TRBV15 and TRBJ1-1; TRBD1 is a possible D gene (5 bases). The ends were cut back, 3 bases at V and 1 base at J, with 15 bases in the middle. Germline V gene sequence: CDR1 LNHNV, CDR2 YYDKDF (reference sequence). The CDR3 extends over 16 amino acids. CDR3 nucleotides: TGTGCCACCAGCAGTGGGGACCCTTGGGGGAACACTGAAGCTTTCTTT. Protein sequence: CATSSGDPWGNTEAFF.

CDR3 sequence (DNA): TGTGCCAGCGGGAGCCATAACAACCCCAACTATGGCTACACCTTC. Its protein is CASGSHNNPNYGYTF. The rearrangement links TRBV7-9 to TRBJ1-2; no reliable D call. This CDR3 spans 15 amino acids. Germline V gene data show CDR1 as SEHNR and CDR2 as FQNEAQ (reference sequence). V was cut by 8 bases and J by 2 bases, with 18 bases left in between.

This clonotype was seen at least ten times. Compared with germline, one end of the junction differs, possibly owing to a read error. The V and J genes are TRBV5-1 and TRBJ2-5; TRBD2 matches at 7 bases. The CDR3 is 14 amino acids. Germline V gives CDR1 SGHRS, CDR2 YFSETQ. This CDR3 reads CASSLSGTQETQYF. The CDR3 coding sequence is TGTGCCAGCAGTTTAAGCGGGACCCAAGAGACCCAGTACTTC.

In its sample, this clonotype was seen a few times. The chain couples TRBV6-1 to TRBJ2-7; D possibly matches TRBD1 or TRBD2 (5 bases each). Trimming took 8 bases from V and 6 from J, leaving 14 bases between them. This CDR3 contains 12 residues. From germline, CDR1 is MNHNS and CDR2 SASEGT. The CDR3 DNA sequence: TGTGCCAGCCTAGAGGGGTTCTCCGAGCAGTACTTC. Protein product: CASLEGFSEQYF.

The chain couples TRBV7-6 to TRBJ1-4; D unclear. V lost 3 bases to trimming and J lost 7 bases, with 18 bases between them. CDR1 is SGHVS, CDR2 FNYEAQ, per germline. The CDR3 has 16 residues. The CDR3 sequence is CASSLGALGSGEKLFF. CDR3 in DNA: TGTGCCAGCAGCTTGGGAGCCTTGGGTAGCGGTGAAAAACTGTTTTTT.

As for this clonotype: Relative to the germline gene, one junction end is altered; a read error may explain this. This chain connects TRBV7-9 to TRBJ1-2; no reliable D call. CDR1 is SEHNR, CDR2 FQNEAQ, per germline (reference sequence). The CDR3 has 14 amino acids. CDR3 sequence: CAGSPCTENYGYTF. The CDR3 bases are TGTGCCGGCAGCCCGTGTACGGAGAACTATGGCTACACCTTC. Together with reference TRBV7-9 and TRBJ1-2, the CDR3 gives the full variable domain: DTGVSQNPRHKITKRGQNVTFRCDPISEHNRLYWYRQTLGQGPEFLTYFQNEAQLEKSRLLSDRFSAERPKGSFSTLEIQRTEQGDSAMYLCAGSPCTENYGYTFGSGTRLTVV.

This clonotype has ten or more counts. The chain recombines TRBV4-2 with TRBJ1-5; D ambiguous. Germline assignment: CDR1 LGHNA and CDR2 YNFKEQ. The length of the CDR3 is 14 residues. Trimming shortened V by 0 bases and J by 4 bases, and 7 bases separated the two germline ends. CDR3 DNA sequence: TGTGCCAGCAGCCAAGATTTGGGTAATCAGCCCCAGCATTTT. This translates into CASSQDLGNQPQHF.